These 29 T cell receptor beta chains share one sample of origin, sequenced in a study of blood T cell repertoires in COVID-19 (dated by TCRdb to the early 2020s). Receptor amplification or capture employed the immunoSEQ multiplex PCR assay. This is the immuneACCESS table as TCRdb keeps it, with only in-frame sequences that have V and J called. A part of the clones is gone; compared with another copy, unresolved V genes explain less than half, and the rest is unexplained. The sample table shows about 200,000 clones, and 86% are seen once. Roughly 4% of the sample comes from the top ten. The sample was PBMCs or T cells enriched from blood (not recorded which). The receptors were sampled from a woman aged 25 to 45 who had been exposed to COVID-19.

The chain is built from TRBV5-6 and TRBJ2-1; D is perhaps TRBD2 (6 bases). This CDR3 region has 14 residues. Germline CDR1 reads SGHDT; CDR2 reads YYEEEE. The V and J ends lost 4 bases and 4 bases respectively, with 12 bases between them. CDR3: CASSKGREYNEQFF. The CDR3 nucleotides are TGTGCCAGCAGCAAGGGACGGGAGTACAATGAGCAGTTCTTC.

This chain uses TRBV28 with TRBJ2-1; TRBD2 matches 12 bases. Germline CDR1 is MDHEN and CDR2 is SYDVKM. The J segment lost 7 bases and the V segment lost 4 bases, leaving 14 bases of the junction unmatched. The CDR3 runs 18 residues. The CDR3 nucleotides read TGTGCCAGCAGTTCTATTTACCCGACTAGCGGGGGTTGGAATGAGCAGTTCTTC. As protein: CASSSIYPTSGGWNEQFF.

The chain has TRBV5-1 and TRBJ1-6; D gene unclear. The germline CDR1 and CDR2 sequences are SGHRS and YFSETQ. V gave up 1 base and J gave up 1 base, with 9 bases separating them. CDR3 length equals 16 residues. The CDR3 loop is CASSLREESYNSPLHF. Here the CDR3 DNA reads TGCGCCAGCAGCTTGAGGGAGGAGTCCTATAATTCACCCCTCCACTTT.

The CDR3 sequence is CASQEGRSTDTQYF. The CDR3 DNA sequence: TGTGCCAGCCAGGAGGGGCGTAGCACAGATACGCAGTATTTT. V gene TRBV2 combines with J gene TRBJ2-3; weak D call: TRBD2 (6 bases). The CDR3 extends over 14 amino acids. V lost 8 bases and J 0 bases, leaving 12 bases between the germline ends. Germline V CDR1 and CDR2: SNHLY, FYNNEI.

V is TRBV28 and J is TRBJ1-5; D is perhaps TRBD1 (5 bases). V lost 0 bases to trimming and J lost 4 bases, with 7 bases between them. Germline V gene data show CDR1 as MDHEN and CDR2 as SYDVKM. This CDR3 region has 14 residues. The DNA of the CDR3 is TGTGCCAGCAGTTTATGGGGGACTAATCAGCCCCAGCATTTT. Its protein product is CASSLWGTNQPQHF.

This clone came up once. The rearrangement joins TRBV18 to TRBJ1-1; a possible D gene is TRBD1 (6 bases). CDR3 length: 14 amino acids. Deletions cut 0 bases from V and 11 bases from J, with 16 bases between. Germline V gene lookup returns CDR1 KGHSH and CDR2 LQKENI. The DNA of the CDR3 is TGTGCCAGCTCACCACCGGCAGGGGCTGACCCGGCTTTCTTT. Its protein is CASSPPAGADPAFF.

The V gene is TRBV30, the J gene TRBJ1-4; 8 bases are shared with TRBD1. The germline V gene encodes CDR1 GTSNPN and CDR2 SVGIG (reference sequence). V gave up 5 bases and J gave up 7 bases; unmatched junction bases: 9. This CDR3 has 14 residues. The CDR3 spells CAWRTTGESEKLFF. The DNA for the CDR3 is TGTGCCTGGCGGACGACAGGGGAGTCTGAAAAACTGTTTTTT.

The chain links TRBV7-2 to TRBJ2-2; 8 nucleotides match TRBD2. V shed 4 bases, J shed 0 bases, and the junction held 4 bases outside the gene matches. The CDR3 has 16 residues. Germline V gene data show CDR1 as SGHTA and CDR2 as FQGNSA. This CDR3 is CASSSHSGANTGELFF. For the CDR3, the DNA is TGTGCCAGCAGCTCCCATAGCGGGGCGAACACCGGGGAGCTGTTTTTT.

There are a few counts of this clone. The chain combines TRBV2 with TRBJ2-2; 15 bases map to TRBD2. The V segment lost 7 bases and the J segment 4 bases; nucleotides outside the gene matches: 1. This CDR3 contains 15 residues. From germline, CDR1 is SNHLY and CDR2 FYNNEI. In DNA form, the CDR3 reads TGTGCCAGCAAGGGACTAGCGGGGGGCACCGGGGAGCTGTTTTTT. Its protein is CASKGLAGGTGELFF.

V usage is TRBV5-6 and J usage is TRBJ1-3; maybe TRBD1 (5 bases). This CDR3 is 15 amino acids long. Trimming took off 1 base at V and 0 bases at J, with 8 bases between the two ends. The germline V gene encodes CDR1 SGHDT and CDR2 YYEEEE. The CDR3, as DNA: TGTGCCAGCAGCTTGAACGGGGGCTCTGGAAACACCATATATTTT. It codes for CASSLNGGSGNTIYF.

This clone was seen only once. This chain connects TRBV6-5 to TRBJ1-1; 8 bases agree with TRBD1. Germline V gene data show CDR1 as MNHEY and CDR2 as SVGAGI. This CDR3 comprises 14 residues. The trim removed 6 bases at V and 3 bases at J, leaving 6 bases unmatched. The CDR3 nucleotides read TGTGCCAGCAGGGAGACAGGGGAGGACACTGAAGCTTTCTTT. Protein sequence: CASRETGEDTEAFF.

The rearrangement links TRBV6-2 or TRBV6-3 to TRBJ1-1; no clear D gene. The CDR3 loop spans 15 amino acids. V was shortened by 6 bases and J by 6 bases, with 20 bases between the two germline ends. Germline CDR1 is MNHEY and CDR2 is SVGEGT. CDR3 residues: CASSPAMVGSAEAFF. The CDR3 nucleotides read TGTGCCAGCAGCCCCGCCATGGTGGGTAGCGCTGAAGCTTTCTTT.

The V gene is TRBV7-9, the J gene TRBJ1-2, with TRBD1 as a possible D gene (5 bases). The V gene lost 3 bases and the J gene lost 4 bases, with 9 bases spanning the gap. This CDR3 comprises 13 residues. The V gene's germline CDR1 is SEHNR and CDR2 FQNEAQ (reference sequence). The CDR3 DNA reads as TGTGCCAGCAGCTTTCAGGACACCTATGGCTACACCTTC. Its protein is CASSFQDTYGYTF.

Concerning this clone itself: An end of the junction differs from the germline gene, which may be a read error. CDR3 in amino acids: CPSRGGGSHEPQRIFGELFF. The CDR3 nucleotides are TGTCCCAGCCGCGGGGGGGGCAGTCATGAACCACAAAGGATCTTCGGGGAGCTGTTTTTT. This chain uses TRBV9 with TRBJ2-2; 9 bases map to TRBD2. The CDR3 is made up of 20 amino acids. Germline V CDR1 and CDR2: SGDLS, YYNGEE.

This rearrangement joins TRBV14 to TRBJ1-1, with TRBD1 as a possible D gene (6 bases). The CDR3 is made up of 17 amino acids. Germline CDR1 and CDR2: SGHDN and FVKESK. The V end was cut by 0 bases, the J end by 1 base, with 15 bases between. The CDR3: CASSQDRSGQGNTEAFF. The CDR3 region has the DNA TGTGCCAGCAGCCAAGATCGATCGGGACAAGGGAACACTGAAGCTTTCTTT.

In regard to this clone: In the same sample, other DNA sequences code for this CDR3. This rearrangement joins TRBV7-8 to TRBJ1-2; weak D call: TRBD1 (5 bases). Trimming cost V 1 base and J 2 bases, with 5 bases left between them. This CDR3 region has 13 residues. The germline V gene has CDR1 SGHVS and CDR2 FQNEAQ. CDR3 residues: CASSLGQNYGYTF. CDR3 coding DNA: TGTGCCAGCAGCTTAGGACAGAACTATGGCTACACCTTC.

The V and J genes are TRBV29-1 and TRBJ2-3; perhaps TRBD2 as D (7 bases). The germline V gene has CDR1 SQVTM and CDR2 ANQGSEA. Trimming removed 2 bases from V and 1 base from J, with 10 bases in between. The CDR3 runs to 14 residues. The chain's CDR3 is CSVETGRGTDTQYF. The CDR3 DNA follows: TGCAGCGTTGAAACAGGGAGGGGCACAGATACGCAGTATTTT.

The rearrangement links TRBV2 to TRBJ2-4, with 11 positions matching TRBD2. The J segment lost 5 bases and the V segment lost 7 bases, leaving 4 bases of the junction unmatched. CDR3 size: 14 residues. CDR1 is SNHLY, CDR2 FYNNEI, per germline. CDR3 nucleotide sequence: TGTGCCAGCACTCTTAGCGGGGGGGAAAACATTCAGTACTTC. Translating it yields CASTLSGGENIQYF.

The chain combines TRBV3-1 (or the pseudogene TRBV3-2) with TRBJ2-1; maybe TRBD2 (5 bases). The CDR3 length is 14 residues. Trimming stripped 3 bases from V and 8 bases from J, with 14 bases between. Germline V gives CDR1 LGHDT, CDR2 YNNKEL (reference sequence). The CDR3 DNA is TGTGCCAGCAGCCAGCTAGCCACTATCGATGAGCAGTTCTTC. As protein: CASSQLATIDEQFF.

The chain employs TRBV5-1 and TRBJ2-7; TRBD1 aligns across 9 bases. V dropped 4 bases and J dropped 2; count of bases not matched to a gene: 7. The CDR3 spans 15 residues. Germline V lookup: CDR1 SGHRS, CDR2 YFSETQ. This chain's CDR3 is CASSHKRDRAYEQYF. CDR3 DNA sequence: TGCGCCAGCAGCCATAAAAGGGACAGGGCCTACGAGCAGTACTTC.

The V and J genes are TRBV10-1 and TRBJ1-6; 9 bases align to TRBD1. V lost 6 bases and J lost 7; bases outside the gene matches: 1. Germline V CDR1 and CDR2: WNHNN, SYGVQD (reference sequence). The CDR3 has 13 residues. CDR3 residues: CASSGQGNSPLHF. The CDR3 DNA reads TGCGCCAGCAGCGGACAGGGGAATTCACCCCTCCACTTT.

V usage is TRBV5-5 and J usage is TRBJ1-2, with D perhaps TRBD1 (6 bases). The CDR3 loop spans 15 amino acids. Deletions cut 4 bases from V and 5 bases from J, with 18 bases between. Looked up from germline, CDR1 is SGHKS and CDR2 is YYEKEE (reference sequence). DNA of the CDR3: TGTGCCAGCAGCCGGTTGGCGGCAGGGGAGTATGGCTACACCTTC. The encoded protein is CASSRLAAGEYGYTF. Using reference TRBV5-5 and TRBJ1-2 for the parts outside the CDR3, the full variable domain is DAGVTQSPTHLIKTRGQQVTLRCSPISGHKSVSWYQQVLGQGPQFIFQYYEKEERGRGNFPDRFSARQFPNYSSELNVNALLLGDSALYLCASSRLAAGEYGYTFGSGTRLTVV.

This chain joins TRBV5-4 and TRBJ2-2, with 15 bases matching TRBD2. V lost 3 bases and J lost 1; bases outside the gene matches: 1. Germline CDR1 is SGHNT and CDR2 is YYREEE (reference sequence). The CDR3 covers 17 residues. CDR3 in amino acids: CASSSGLAGGNTGELFF. The CDR3 nucleotides are TGTGCCAGCAGCTCGGGACTAGCGGGGGGGAACACCGGGGAGCTGTTTTTT.

The chain recombines TRBV5-1 with TRBJ2-2; TRBD1 aligns across 7 bases. J was trimmed by 1 base and V by 5 bases; bases with no gene match: 5. The CDR3 covers 15 residues. Germline-derived CDR1 and CDR2 are SGHRS and YFSETQ. The DNA for the CDR3 is TGCGCCAGCAGTACACAGGGGCTGAACACCGGGGAGCTGTTTTTT. It yields the protein CASSTQGLNTGELFF.

The chain uses TRBV18 and TRBJ2-2; perhaps TRBD1 as D (5 bases). CDR3 length: 13 residues. CDR1 is KGHSH and CDR2 is LQKENI in the germline V gene. V was cut by 6 bases and J by 4 bases, with 9 bases left in between. The DNA for the CDR3 is TGTGCCAGCTCGCTTCAGGGCACCGGGGAGCTGTTTTTT. Translation gives CASSLQGTGELFF.

This chain uses TRBV15 with TRBJ1-5; 10 positions match TRBD1. J gave up 4 bases and V 5 bases, and 5 bases lay outside the gene matches. CDR3 length: 15 amino acids. In germline, CDR1 is LNHNV, CDR2 YYDKDF (reference sequence). The CDR3 sequence is CATSPDRGVNQPQHF. CDR3 nucleotide sequence: TGTGCCACCAGCCCGGACAGGGGGGTAAATCAGCCCCAGCATTTT.

The V and J genes are TRBV20-1 and TRBJ2-7; D is perhaps TRBD2 (6 bases). The CDR3 contains 11 residues. CDR1 DFQATT and CDR2 SNEGSKA come from the germline V gene (reference sequence). The germline V and J ends were trimmed by 6 bases and 6 bases, with 12 bases remaining between them. The chain's CDR3 is CSARRGGEQYF. DNA of the CDR3: TGCAGTGCAAGGAGGGGTGGCGAGCAGTACTTC.

The chain is built from TRBV29-1 and TRBJ1-5; a possible D gene is TRBD1 (6 bases). Germline loops: CDR1 SQVTM, CDR2 ANQGSEA. V gave up 6 bases and J gave up 9 bases, with 18 bases separating them. CDR3 size: 13 residues. The CDR3 protein is CSVRDIGAGPQHF. The CDR3, as DNA: TGCAGCGTCCGGGACATTGGGGCAGGGCCCCAGCATTTT.

The rearrangement uses TRBV6-5 and TRBJ2-2; TRBD2 matches 7 bases. The CDR3 extends over 15 amino acids. V trimming: 2 bases; J trimming: 1 base; junction bases outside the gene matches: 1. The germline gives CDR1 MNHEY, CDR2 SVGAGI. The CDR3 sequence is CASSYSGENTGELFF. CDR3 sequence (DNA): TGTGCCAGCAGTTACAGCGGGGAGAACACCGGGGAGCTGTTTTTT.